This TCR beta chain was identified in a study of cytomegalovirus exposure and HLA in healthy donors. Notes on the study in general: Immune exposure information available was restricted to CMV serostatus.

As concerns this clone: The antigen remains undetermined.

The PCR was carried out with 60 Vbeta primers and 13 Jbeta primers. The protocol was immunoSEQ multiplex PCR, while the TCRdb copy is restricted to in-frame clones and leaves out a portion. The sample records more than 110,000 clones, roughly 77% being singletons. After removal of 8 bases from V and 6 bases from J, the junction contained 10 bases not matched to a gene. The CDR3 length is 15 residues. The V gene's germline CDR1 is MNHEY and CDR2 SVGAGI. Source material: PBMCs. The chain combines TRBV6-5 with TRBJ2-1; 10 bases line up with TRBD2. The TCR sequence derives from a female donor in good health and CMV-seronegative. Here the CDR3 reads CASGSRLAGLNEQFF. In DNA form, the CDR3 reads TGTGCCAGCGGGTCCCGACTAGCGGGCCTCAATGAGCAGTTCTTC.